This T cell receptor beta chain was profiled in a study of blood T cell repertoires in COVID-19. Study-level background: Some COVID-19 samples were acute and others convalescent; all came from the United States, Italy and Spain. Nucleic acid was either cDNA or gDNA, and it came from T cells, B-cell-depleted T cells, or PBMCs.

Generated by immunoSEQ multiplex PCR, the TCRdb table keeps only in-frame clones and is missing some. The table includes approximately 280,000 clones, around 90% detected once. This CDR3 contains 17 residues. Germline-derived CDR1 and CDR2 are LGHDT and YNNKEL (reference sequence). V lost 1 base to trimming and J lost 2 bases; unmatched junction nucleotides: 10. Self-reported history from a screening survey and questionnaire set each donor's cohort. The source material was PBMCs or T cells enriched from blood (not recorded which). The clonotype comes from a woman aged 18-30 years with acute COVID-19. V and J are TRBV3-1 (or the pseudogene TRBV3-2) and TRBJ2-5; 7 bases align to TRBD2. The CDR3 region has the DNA TGTGCCAGCAGCCAAGTCGGTGGGACTATCGCACAAGAGACCCAGTACTTC. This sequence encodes CASSQVGGTIAQETQYF.